Each of the 21 T cell receptor beta chains below was sequenced from the same sample in a study of cytomegalovirus exposure and HLA in healthy donors. Vbeta (60) and Jbeta (13) primers were used in the PCR. TCRdb's table, derived via immunoSEQ multiplex PCR, lists solely in-frame clones and lacks some. Its clone listing holds some 110,000 clones. Sequencing was performed on PBMCs. The receptors shown here come from a man aged 40-49 years in good health and CMV-seropositive.

This rearrangement joins TRBV4-1 to TRBJ2-7, with TRBD2 matching 15 bases. The CDR3 loop spans 17 amino acids. CDR1 is MGHRA and CDR2 is YSYEKL in the germline V gene. With V trimmed by 3 bases and J by 0 bases, 3 bases remained unmatched. Here the CDR3 reads CASSHGTSGRNSYEQYF. In nucleotides, the CDR3 is TGCGCCAGCAGCCACGGGACTAGCGGGAGGAACTCCTACGAGCAGTACTTC.

This rearrangement joins TRBV15 to TRBJ2-1, with 7 positions matching TRBD1. CDR3 length equals 17 residues. CDR1 LNHNV and CDR2 YYDKDF come from the germline V gene (reference sequence). The V and J ends lost 0 bases and 10 bases, in that order; junction bases with no gene match: 15. The CDR3 protein is CATSRDPTGAQVGEQFF. CDR3 in DNA: TGTGCCACCAGCAGAGATCCAACAGGGGCCCAAGTTGGCGAGCAGTTCTTC.

The rearrangement uses TRBV5-1 and TRBJ1-2; possible D gene TRBD1, 5 bases. Germline lookup yields CDR1 SGHRS and CDR2 YFSETQ. V was shortened by 2 bases and J by 0 bases, with 11 bases between the two germline ends. This CDR3 spans 15 amino acids. DNA of the CDR3: TGCGCCAGCAGCTTACGCCAGGGCACTAACTATGGCTACACCTTC. Translation: CASSLRQGTNYGYTF.

Notes on this clone: The junction and the germline gene differ at one end; a read error may be behind it. The chain recombines TRBV7-9 with TRBJ2-7; D unclear. Germline CDR1 is SEHNR and CDR2 is FQNEAQ (reference sequence). The CDR3 runs 12 residues. The CDR3 is CASSPDSDEQYF. CDR3 coding DNA: TGTGCCAGCAGCCCCGACTCCGACGAGCAGTACTTC.

This chain joins TRBV29-1 and TRBJ2-7; 10 bases align to TRBD1. The J call is doubtful: the DNA matches TRBJ2-5 better. CDR1 and CDR2 (germline): SQVTM, ANQGSEA. The length of the CDR3 is 15 residues. This chain's CDR3 is CSVEGDRGRAETQYF. The CDR3, as DNA: TGCAGCGTTGAGGGAGACAGGGGGCGGGCAGAGACCCAGTACTTC.

The chain is built from TRBV28 and TRBJ2-5, with a weak D call TRBD2 (5 bases). The J call is in doubt because the DNA end fits TRBJ2-7 better. This CDR3 has 17 amino acids. The germline gives CDR1 MDHEN, CDR2 SYDVKM. The CDR3 coding sequence is TGTGCCAGCAGTTTACTCCCTAGGACTTCTCCCGGTGACGAGCAGTACTTC. It encodes CASSLLPRTSPGDEQYF.

CDR3 amino acids: CASSLAGGPRDTQYF. Here the CDR3 DNA reads TGTGCCAGCAGCTTAGCGGGAGGGCCGAGAGATACGCAGTATTTT. The chain joins TRBV7-3 to TRBJ2-3; TRBD2 aligns across 9 bases. This CDR3 has 15 amino acids. Per germline, CDR1 SGHTA and CDR2 FQGTGA. The V segment lost 2 bases and the J segment 5 bases; nucleotides outside the gene matches: 5.

The gene calls are TRBV7-9 and TRBJ1-2; 9 positions match TRBD1. Germline V CDR1 and CDR2: SEHNR, FQNEAQ (reference sequence). The CDR3 is 14 residues long. V was clipped by 7 bases and J by 8 bases; unmatched bases: 11. As DNA, the CDR3 is TGTGCCAGCACTCAACAGGGGGCGCTTTTCGGCTACACCTTC. Its protein product is CASTQQGALFGYTF.

This sequence joins TRBV19 and TRBJ1-5; no reliable D call. The CDR3 contains 14 residues. Per the germline V gene, CDR1 is LNHDA and CDR2 is SQIVND (reference sequence). V gave up 6 bases and J gave up 6 bases, with 15 bases separating them. The CDR3 nucleotides are TGTGCCAGTAGGCTCGACGGGTCGTCTCAGCCCCAGCATTTT. This encodes CASRLDGSSQPQHF.

V gene TRBV27 combines with J gene TRBJ1-4; tentatively, D is TRBD1 (5 bases). The CDR3 runs to 14 residues. Trimming shortened V by 3 bases and J by 5 bases, and 10 bases separated the two germline ends. The germline CDR1 and CDR2 sequences are MNHEY and SMNVEV (reference sequence). The CDR3 loop reads CASSFSDKNEKLFF. CDR3 coding DNA: TGTGCCAGCAGTTTTTCGGACAAGAATGAAAAACTGTTTTTT.

The chain employs TRBV5-8 and TRBJ2-3, with a possible D match to TRBD2 (5 bases). The ends were cut back, 0 bases at V and 2 bases at J, with 7 bases in the middle. CDR3 length: 14 residues. Germline CDR1 SGHTS, CDR2 YDEGEE. The CDR3 loop reads CASSLGTHTDTQYF. CDR3 sequence (DNA): TGTGCCAGCAGCTTGGGGACTCACACAGATACGCAGTATTTT.

The chain carries TRBV30 and TRBJ2-1, with unresolved D. Per the germline V gene, CDR1 is GTSNPN and CDR2 is SVGIG (reference sequence). The CDR3 spans 14 residues. V lost 3 bases, J lost 2 bases, and 11 bases lay in between. The CDR3 region is CAWREANPYNEQFF. The DNA for the CDR3 is TGTGCCTGGAGAGAGGCGAATCCCTACAATGAGCAGTTCTTC.

The chain links TRBV29-1 to TRBJ2-2; a possible D gene is TRBD2 (6 bases). Germline-derived CDR1 and CDR2 are SQVTM and ANQGSEA. V lost 3 bases and J 5 bases, leaving 10 bases between the germline ends. The CDR3 extends over 13 amino acids. CDR3 loop: CSVEAGRTGELFF. DNA of the CDR3: TGCAGCGTTGAGGCGGGGAGGACCGGGGAGCTGTTTTTT.

This chain links TRBV5-4 with TRBJ2-2; 10 bases map to TRBD2. J lost 8 bases, V lost 0 bases, and 10 bases had no gene match. The germline CDR1 and CDR2 sequences are SGHNT and YYREEE (reference sequence). CDR3 length equals 17 residues. CDR3 nucleotides: TGTGCCAGCAGCTTGGAGGCTAGCGGGAGATTAACAGGGGAGCTGTTTTTT. It specifies CASSLEASGRLTGELFF.

The CDR3 DNA reads TGTGCCAGCAGCTTAGTAGCGGGAGGTAGCGGGGAGCTGTTTTTT. Protein: CASSLVAGGSGELFF. The gene calls are TRBV11-2 and TRBJ2-2; 10 bases are a match to TRBD2. V shed 1 base and J 7 bases; nucleotides not matched to a gene: 3. CDR3 size: 15 residues. CDR1 and CDR2 from the germline V gene are SGHAT and FQNNGV.

CDR3 region: CASSFQGLYAEAFF. Here the CDR3 DNA reads TGTGCCAGCAGCTTTCAGGGATTATATGCTGAAGCTTTCTTT. This chain uses TRBV5-6 with TRBJ1-1; maybe TRBD1 (5 bases). This CDR3 has 14 residues. The V gene's germline CDR1 is SGHDT and CDR2 YYEEEE. The V end was cut by 2 bases, the J end by 6 bases, with 14 bases between. Looking up the rest from reference TRBV5-6 and TRBJ1-1 gives the full variable domain: DAGVTQSPTHLIKTRGQQVTLRCSPKSGHDTVSWYQQALGQGPQFIFQYYEEEERQRGNFPDRFSGHQFPNYSSELNVNALLLGDSALYLCASSFQGLYAEAFFGQGTRLTVV.

This chain uses TRBV7-6 with TRBJ2-7; 8 nucleotides line up with TRBD2. V lost 5 bases to trimming and J lost 1 base; unmatched junction nucleotides: 10. Germline CDR1 is SGHVS and CDR2 is FNYEAQ. The CDR3 contains 16 residues. CDR3 amino acids: CASSLNRLANSYEQYF. As DNA, the CDR3 is TGTGCCAGCAGCCTGAACCGACTAGCGAATTCCTACGAGCAGTACTTC.

This chain uses TRBV4-3 with TRBJ1-2; D not resolved. The germline CDR1 and CDR2 sequences are LGHNA and YSLEER. This CDR3 region has 14 residues. Trimming took off 0 bases at V and 4 bases at J, with 9 bases between the two ends. CDR3 protein: CASSQDHAGYGYTF. The CDR3 bases are TGCGCCAGCAGCCAAGATCACGCGGGCTATGGCTACACCTTC.

The rearrangement links TRBV28 to TRBJ2-7, with TRBD2 as a possible D gene (6 bases). Trimming took off 6 bases at V and 3 bases at J, with 18 bases between the two ends. There are 15 residues in the CDR3. Germline CDR1 is MDHEN and CDR2 is SYDVKM. CDR3 region: CASSSGGRDFYEQYF. In DNA form, the CDR3 reads TGTGCCAGCAGCTCCGGGGGACGAGACTTCTACGAGCAGTACTTC.

The chain combines TRBV5-4 with TRBJ2-1; 10 bases fit TRBD1. Germline CDR1 and CDR2: SGHNT and YYREEE (reference sequence). V lost 3 bases to trimming and J lost 7 bases; unmatched junction nucleotides: 13. The CDR3 runs 17 residues. CDR3 loop: CASSWRSTGQGRNEQFF. As DNA, the CDR3 is TGTGCCAGCAGCTGGCGCTCGACGGGACAGGGGCGGAATGAGCAGTTCTTC.

The V call is TRBV30, the J call TRBJ2-1, with TRBD1 matching over 7 bases. Germline trimming cut 0 bases from V and 1 base from J; bases unmatched to any gene: 21. CDR3 length equals 21 residues. The germline V gene encodes CDR1 GTSNPN and CDR2 SVGIG (reference sequence). The CDR3 is CAWSVDQFLGGDDLSYNEQFF. The CDR3 nucleotides are TGTGCCTGGAGTGTAGATCAATTTTTAGGGGGCGACGACCTATCCTACAATGAGCAGTTCTTC.